The 10 T cell receptor beta chains below come from one sample, sequenced in a study of T-cell reconstitution after alpha-beta-depleted transplantation in children. It was with unique molecular identifiers that the TCRbeta library was prepared. Via MiXCR, TCRdb re-called the PCR reads, giving one row per CDR3 protein. The sample contains a few hundred thousand distinct CDR3 sequences, 10% of which appear only once. The starting material was PBMCs from the stem cell graft donor, obtained from the stem cell graft. These receptors all stem from a human donor who donated a stem cell graft to a child with acute lymphoblastic leukemia.

Turning to this clonotype: Sequence at one end of the junction differs from germline and may be a read error. The chain links TRBV20-1 to TRBJ2-6, with D possibly matching TRBD1 (5 bases). Germline CDR1 and CDR2: DFQATT and SNEGSKA (reference sequence). The CDR3 runs 16 residues. Here the CDR3 DNA reads TGCAGTGCCCAGGTGCGACCTAACTCTGGGGCCAACGGCCTGACTTTC. This translates into CSAQVRPNSGANGLTF.

This clonotype was detected a few times. The chain has TRBV7-9 and TRBJ1-3; D remains ambiguous. CDR1 is SEHNR, CDR2 FQNEAQ, per germline (reference sequence). There are 15 residues in the CDR3. The V end lost 0 bases, the J end lost 0 bases, and 6 bases lay between the germline ends. CDR3 sequence: CASSLAPDSGNTIYF. The CDR3 coding sequence is TGTGCCAGCAGCTTAGCACCTGACTCTGGAAACACCATATATTTT.

The chain uses TRBV7-2 and TRBJ2-7; 7 bases fit TRBD2. Germline V gives CDR1 SGHTA, CDR2 FQGNSA. The ends lost 6 bases at V and 5 bases at J; junction bases unmatched: 16. The CDR3 consists of 16 residues. The CDR3 loop reads CASRPPGGGSSNEQYF. The CDR3, as DNA: TGTGCCAGCAGACCCCCAGGAGGCGGGAGTTCCAACGAGCAGTACTTC.

The chain couples TRBV3-1 to TRBJ2-1; D is possibly TRBD1 (6 bases). The CDR3 has 16 residues. Between the trimmed V and J ends, which lost 0 bases and 6 bases, there was a span of 15 bases. Per the germline V gene, CDR1 is LGHDT and CDR2 is YNNKEL (reference sequence). CDR3: CASSQDPGGAGNEQFF. The CDR3, as DNA: TGTGCCAGCAGCCAAGATCCTGGGGGCGCGGGCAATGAGCAGTTCTTC.

The chain links TRBV5-1 to TRBJ2-2, with D hard to call. The germline V gene has CDR1 SGHRS and CDR2 YFSETQ. V lost 4 bases to trimming and J lost 4 bases, with 11 bases between them. The CDR3 is 14 amino acids. CDR3 DNA sequence: TGCGCCAGCAGCCCGCTCATGGGCACCGGGGAGCTGTTTTTT. This encodes CASSPLMGTGELFF.

J is TRBJ2-7 and V is TRBV6-5; D is possibly TRBD1 (6 bases). The CDR3 spans 15 residues. Trimming took off 3 bases at V and 3 bases at J, with 15 bases between the two ends. From germline, CDR1 is MNHEY and CDR2 SVGAGI. CDR3 DNA: TGTGCCAGCAGTTATAAGCACAGGGTGGACTACGAGCAGTACTTC. This sequence encodes CASSYKHRVDYEQYF.

This clonotype was found many times. The chain carries TRBV5-1 and TRBJ1-1; D gene ambiguous. Trimming left V 2 bases short and J 1 base short, with 9 bases between. Germline V gene data show CDR1 as SGHRS and CDR2 as YFSETQ. The CDR3 runs 14 residues. CDR3 protein: CASSFLGGNTEAFF. As DNA, the CDR3 is TGCGCCAGCAGCTTCTTAGGAGGGAACACTGAAGCTTTCTTT.

About this clonotype itself: One end of the junction does not line up with germline, which may come from a read error. The chain employs TRBV3-1 and TRBJ2-7, with 14 positions matching TRBD2. The V gene's germline CDR1 is LGHDT and CDR2 YNNKEL (reference sequence). There are 17 residues in the CDR3. CDR3 nucleotide sequence: TGTGCCAGCTGCCAAGTAGGGACTAGCGGGAGCCTTAGCGAGCAGTACTTC. This codes for CASCQVGTSGSLSEQYF.

This clonotype occurred many times. The chain couples TRBV20-1 to TRBJ2-7; a weak D match, TRBD2 (5 bases). There are 11 residues in the CDR3. Trimming took 2 bases from V and 6 from J, leaving 8 bases between them. The V gene's germline CDR1 is DFQATT and CDR2 SNEGSKA (reference sequence). The CDR3 region has the DNA TGCAGTGCTAGAAATCGGGGCGAGCAGTACTTC. Amino acid sequence: CSARNRGEQYF.

The rearrangement links TRBV5-1 to TRBJ2-1; a possible D gene is TRBD1 (8 bases). The CDR3 contains 19 residues. The germline V and J ends were trimmed by 4 bases and 0 bases, with 23 bases remaining between them. Germline assignment: CDR1 SGHRS and CDR2 YFSETQ. DNA of the CDR3: TGCGCCAGCAGCCCACAAGGACAGGGAGCGGGGAGCTCCTACAATGAGCAGTTCTTC. Translated: CASSPQGQGAGSSYNEQFF.